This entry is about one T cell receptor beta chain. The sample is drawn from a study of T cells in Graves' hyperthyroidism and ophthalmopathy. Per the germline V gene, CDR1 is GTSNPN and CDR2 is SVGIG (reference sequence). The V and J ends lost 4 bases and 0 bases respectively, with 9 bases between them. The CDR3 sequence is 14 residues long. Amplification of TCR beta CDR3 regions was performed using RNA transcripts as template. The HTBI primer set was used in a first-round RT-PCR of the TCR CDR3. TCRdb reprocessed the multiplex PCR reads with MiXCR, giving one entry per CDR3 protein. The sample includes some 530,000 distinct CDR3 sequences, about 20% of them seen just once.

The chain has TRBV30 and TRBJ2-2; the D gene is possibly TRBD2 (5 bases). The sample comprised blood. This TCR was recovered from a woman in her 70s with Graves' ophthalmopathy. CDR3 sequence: CAWNSGANTGELFF. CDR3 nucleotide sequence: TGTGCCTGGAACAGCGGCGCGAACACCGGGGAGCTGTTTTTT.